These 2 T cell receptor beta chains came from one sample sequenced in a study of T-cell reconstitution after alpha-beta-depleted transplantation in children (dated by TCRdb to 2015 to 2016). Interpreted using the paper, the treatment or condition label stands for: allogeneic hematopoietic cell transplantation with graft depleted of TCRalphabeta T cells and CD19 B cells. Library generation was performed with PCR. Reads for this sample came from an Illumina HiSeq 2500. TCR library preparation used molecular barcoding, with unique molecular identifiers applied to normalize quantification of the TCRbeta repertoire. TCRdb redid the processing of the public reads, applying fastp at Q25 and MiXCR, and retained in-frame beta chains. One record per CDR3 amino acid sequence lists the most common genes and DNA. The sample has 780,000 or so distinct CDR3 sequences on record, 15% to 20% of them singletons. The leading ten clones occupy around 5.3% of the sample.

The sample here was PBMCs, mostly from graft donor cells, taken 360 days after TCRalphabeta/CD19-depleted stem cell transplant. These receptor sequences come from a male patient aged 10-17 years who had a stem cell transplant for acute lymphoblastic leukemia, so the T cells may come from the graft donor.

J is TRBJ2-1 and V is TRBV29-1, with TRBD2 matching over 8 bases. V gave up 3 bases and J gave up 13 bases; unmatched junction bases: 11. The CDR3 totals 13 residues. Germline-derived CDR1 and CDR2 are SQVTM and ANQGSEA. In DNA, the CDR3 is TGCAGCGTTGACAGCGGGAGTCTCCCTTCACAGTTCTTC. This encodes CSVDSGSLPSQFF.

Points on this clonotype: A much larger clone lies a single base off, so this may be a read error. The V and J genes are TRBV6-1 and TRBJ2-7, with TRBD2 matching 10 bases. Germline lookup yields CDR1 MNHNS and CDR2 SASEGT. The length of the CDR3 is 13 residues. CDR3 protein: CVSKRTSGYEQYF. The CDR3 bases are TGTGTCAGCAAACGGACTAGCGGCTACGAGCAGTACTTC.